The sequence of this T cell receptor beta chain was determined in a study of PD-1 blockade in classical Hodgkin lymphoma. Across the whole study: Nivolumab was given intravenously to patients at 3 mg/kg every 2 weeks. Whole-study results and caveats: Compared with healthy donors, newly diagnosed patients reportedly showed lower baseline TCR diversity. Nivolumab initiation under 1 year post-ASCT meant exclusion. Prior therapy or disease activity may underlie the repertoire differences, whose causes remain undefined.

With no exception, relapse followed autologous stem cell transplantation in all patients, and brentuximab vedotin exposure varied. Profiled with immunoSEQ multiplex PCR; TCRdb holds only in-frame clones, not every one. The data contain about 35,000 clones, less than 85% of them singletons. Germline lookup yields CDR1 SGHVS and CDR2 FQNEAQ. V was trimmed by 6 bases and J by 9 bases, leaving 21 bases between them. This CDR3 contains 15 residues. Remarks on this clone: Its cognate antigen is unknown.

The V and J genes are TRBV7-8 and TRBJ2-1; no clear D. Here the sequenced sample was peripheral blood mononuclear cells (PBMCs), taken before the second cycle of nivolumab. The receptor was isolated from a human donor with classical Hodgkin lymphoma. CDR3 protein: CASSPRIRSMGEQFF. The CDR3 DNA reads TGTGCCAGCAGTCCTAGGATAAGGTCAATGGGTGAGCAGTTCTTC.